This is a list of T cell receptor beta chains from one sample in a study of blood T cell repertoires in COVID-19. The method was immunoSEQ multiplex PCR; TCRdb's version includes in-frame clones alone and lacks a portion of them. The data show approximately 120,000 clones, around 70% seen once. The specimen sequenced was peripheral blood. The receptors here all came from a man in his 60s with acute or convalescent COVID-19. Both conserved end residues are part of each CDR3. The D gene is left open where the match is weak. Not all rows give a size; the values are once, few, many and, for expanded clones, a class.

j_gene | d_gene | abundance | v_gene | CDR3nt | CDR3aa
TRBJ1-2 | - | - | TRBV11-2 | TGTGCCAGCAGCTTAGGTTACGGGAAAACGGGCTACACCTTC | CASSLGYGKTGYTF
TRBJ1-4 | - | few | TRBV5-1 | TGCGCCAGCAGCCCAGTGTCAGGAACTAATGAAAAACTGTTTTTT | CASSPVSGTNEKLFF
TRBJ1-6 | TRBD1 | - | TRBV19 | TGTGCCAGTACCCGGGACAGGGGTGGTAATTCACCCCTCCACTTT | CASTRDRGGNSPLHF
TRBJ2-3 | - | few | TRBV18 | TGTGCCAGCTCACCACTTCGGGGAGATACGCAGTATTTT | CASSPLRGDTQYF
TRBJ1-1 | TRBD1 | - | TRBV7-2 | TGTGCCAGCAGCTTACCGACAGGGGCGGTCACTGAAGCTTTCTTT | CASSLPTGAVTEAFF
TRBJ1-1 | - | - | TRBV28 | TGTGCCAGCAGTTTAATAGCCGAGAACACTGAAGCTTTCTTT | CASSLIAENTEAFF
TRBJ1-5 | - | once | TRBV6-1 | TGTGCCAGCAGTGAGAACAGGGGCAATCAGCCCCAGCATTTT | CASSENRGNQPQHF
TRBJ1-2 | TRBD1 | - | TRBV4-2 | TGTGCCAGCAGCCCGACAGGGGGGGTGGAGGGCTACACCTTC | CASSPTGGVEGYTF
TRBJ2-2 | - | - | TRBV6-5 | TGTGCCAGCAGATCAAGGACAGCGATCACCGGGGAGCTGTTTTTT | CASRSRTAITGELFF
TRBJ2-1 | - | - | TRBV18 | TGTGCCAGCACAAGTTCCCAGGCGAATGAGCAGTTCTTC | CASTSSQANEQFF
TRBJ2-5 | - | once | TRBV30 | TGTGCCTGGAGGCAGAAAGAGACCCAGTACTTC | CAWRQKETQYF
TRBJ1-4 | - | - | TRBV30 | TGTGCCTGGAGTGTAAAGCAATCTGGTAATGAAAAACTGTTTTTT | CAWSVKQSGNEKLFF
TRBJ1-2 | TRBD1 | - | TRBV6-5 | TGTGCCAGCAACGGACAGGGAAGGGATGGCTACACCTTC | CASNGQGRDGYTF
TRBJ2-6 | TRBD1 | - | TRBV29-1 | TGCAGCGTTGAATTCACCGGACAGGGAGTTCCCGGGGCCAACGTCCTGACTTTC | CSVEFTGQGVPGANVLTF
TRBJ2-2 | TRBD2 | - | TRBV19 | TGTGCCAGTAGTATCCTAGCGGGAGGCCCCACCGGGGAGCTGTTTTTT | CASSILAGGPTGELFF
TRBJ1-4 | TRBD1 | - | TRBV18 | TGTGCCAGCTCACCGGGGACAGGTGAAAAACTGTTTTTT | CASSPGTGEKLFF
TRBJ1-4 | - | - | TRBV10-3 | TGTGCCATCGGGAGGGGGGAAGAGGAAAAACTGTTTTTT | CAIGRGEEEKLFF
TRBJ2-6 | - | - | TRBV5-1 | TGCGCCAGCAGCTTTGGTACAGGGTTCTCTGGGGCCAACGTCCTGACTTTC | CASSFGTGFSGANVLTF
TRBJ1-2 | TRBD1 | - | TRBV10-2 | TGCGCCAGCAGTGGGACAGGAGACTATGGCTACACCTTC | CASSGTGDYGYTF
TRBJ2-3 | - | - | TRBV29-1 | TGCAGCGTTGACGGAGCCCCCACAGATACGCAGTATTTT | CSVDGAPTDTQYF
TRBJ2-4 | TRBD1 | once | TRBV3-1/TRBV3-2 | TGTGCCAACAGCCAAGACCGAGTGACAGGGGGCAAAAACATTCAGTACTTC | CANSQDRVTGGKNIQYF
TRBJ2-7 | TRBD2 | - | TRBV13 | TGTGCCAGCAGCCCGGGAGCTAGCGGGGGCGAGCAGTACTTC | CASSPGASGGEQYF
TRBJ1-2 | TRBD1 | - | TRBV28 | TGTGCCAGCAGCCAGAGACGGACAGGGGCCTATGGCTACACCTTC | CASSQRRTGAYGYTF
TRBJ2-7 | - | - | TRBV5-1 | TGCGCCAGCAGCTTGGTAGGAGGCTTGTATTACGAGCAGTACTTC | CASSLVGGLYYEQYF
TRBJ2-7 | - | - | TRBV3-1/TRBV3-2 | TGTGCCAGCAGCCGTTACCAGGGTTACGAGCAGTACTTC | CASSRYQGYEQYF
TRBJ1-2 | - | - | TRBV25-1 | TGTGCCAGCAGTGAATCGGGGGTTGGCTACACCTTC | CASSESGVGYTF
TRBJ2-3 | TRBD2 | - | TRBV7-3 | TGTGCCAGCAGCAAGAAGGGTCTAGCGGGGGGGCTGGGCACAGATACGCAGTATTTT | CASSKKGLAGGLGTDTQYF
TRBJ2-7 | - | once | TRBV5-1 | TGCGCCAGCAGCCTCCCCGGCCAACAGGGTGAGCAGTACTTC | CASSLPGQQGEQYF
TRBJ2-3 | - | - | TRBV5-1 | TGCGCCAGCAGCTTGGGACAGAACACAGATACGCAGTATTTT | CASSLGQNTDTQYF
TRBJ2-1 | - | - | TRBV19 | TGTGCCAGCACGAAAGGGGGTCGGTACAATGAGCAGTTCTTC | CASTKGGRYNEQFF
TRBJ2-3 | TRBD2 | - | TRBV6-4 | TGTGCCAGCAGTCGGAGCGGGGGGGAATTGGGCACAGATACGCAGTATTTT | CASSRSGGELGTDTQYF
TRBJ1-6 | - | - | TRBV12-3/TRBV12-4 | TGTGCCAGCAGTTTCGGTAATTCACCCCTCCACTTT | CASSFGNSPLHF
TRBJ1-5 | - | once | TRBV5-6 | TGTGCCAGCAGTCGAGGTCTGGGTAGCAATCAGCCCCAGCATTTT | CASSRGLGSNQPQHF
TRBJ2-5 | TRBD2 | - | TRBV9 | TGTGCCAGCGGGAAGAGCGGGATTGGTGAGACCCAGTACTTC | CASGKSGIGETQYF
TRBJ2-3 | - | - | TRBV29-1 | TGCAGCGTTCGACACGGCGGAGCGGATTACGTGGGCACAGATACGCAGTATTTT | CSVRHGGADYVGTDTQYF
TRBJ2-4 | TRBD2 | - | TRBV27 | TGTGCCAGCAGTCCAAAGACAGCGGGGACCAAAAACATTCAGTACTTC | CASSPKTAGTKNIQYF
TRBJ2-1 | - | - | TRBV6-1 | TGTGCCAGCAGTGAAAGTCTTCGGGGTAATGAGCAGTTCTTC | CASSESLRGNEQFF
TRBJ2-7 | - | - | TRBV5-6 | TGTGCCAGCAGCTTGTGGGACGGGACACCTTCGTCCTACGAGCAGTACTTC | CASSLWDGTPSSYEQYF
TRBJ1-4 | - | - | TRBV27 | TGTGCCAGCAGTTTATTACGGGGGTTAGATGAAAAACTGTTTTTT | CASSLLRGLDEKLFF
TRBJ2-2 | TRBD2 | - | TRBV7-8 | TGTGCCAGCAGCTTAGGACTAGCGACCTCCGGGGAGCTGTTTTTT | CASSLGLATSGELFF
TRBJ2-3 | TRBD1 | - | TRBV19 | TGTGCCACTTCACCCAGGGGGCGTACAGATACGCAGTATTTT | CATSPRGRTDTQYF
TRBJ1-3 | - | - | TRBV7-8 | TGTGCCAGCAGCCCGGGCTCTGGAAACACCATATATTTT | CASSPGSGNTIYF
TRBJ1-1 | - | few | TRBV4-1 | TGCGCCAGCAGCCAAGATCTTGGAGGGATAATGAACACTGAAGCTTTCTTT | CASSQDLGGIMNTEAFF
TRBJ1-1 | - | - | TRBV10-3 | TGTGCCATCAGTGAGTCGACAGGCACTGAAGCTTTCTTT | CAISESTGTEAFF
TRBJ2-7 | TRBD2 | - | TRBV3-1/TRBV3-2 | TGTGCCAGCAGCCCTGGCGCTAGCGGGGGGAGGTACGAGCAGTACTTC | CASSPGASGGRYEQYF
TRBJ2-2 | TRBD2 | - | TRBV7-2 | TGTGCCAGCAGCTTCAGCGGGGAGGGCACCGGGGAGCTGTTTTTT | CASSFSGEGTGELFF
TRBJ2-3 | - | once | TRBV5-6 | TGTGCCAGCAGCCCTACAGGAAGCACAGATACGCAGTATTTT | CASSPTGSTDTQYF
TRBJ2-3 | TRBD2 | - | TRBV9 | TGTGCCAGCAGCGTAGACTTCTGGCGGGAGTCGGATACGCAGTATTTT | CASSVDFWRESDTQYF
TRBJ1-2 | - | - | TRBV7-8 | TGTGCCAGCAGCCCCGACAGTTATGGCTACACCTTC | CASSPDSYGYTF
TRBJ1-4 | - | once | TRBV4-1 | TGCGCCAGCAGCCAAAGAACAGGGCTACCGGGTGAAAAACTGTTTTTT | CASSQRTGLPGEKLFF
TRBJ2-2 | - | - | TRBV7-9 | TGTGCCAGCAGCTCCCGGGAACGGTACACCGGGGAGCTGTTTTTT | CASSSRERYTGELFF
TRBJ2-2 | TRBD2 | - | TRBV5-1 | TGCGCCAGCAGCAGGGAGGCTAGCGGACGTAACACCGGGGAGCTGTTTTTT | CASSREASGRNTGELFF
TRBJ1-1 | - | - | TRBV5-1 | TGCGCCAGCAGCCCCACCGAGGGGGTCACTGAAGCTTTCTTT | CASSPTEGVTEAFF
TRBJ2-6 | TRBD1 | - | TRBV7-7 | TGTGCCAGCAGCCCTTATCAGGGGGCTGGGGCCAACGTCCTGACTTTC | CASSPYQGAGANVLTF
TRBJ1-2 | - | - | TRBV6-5 | TGTGCCAGCACACCAAAGCCGGATGGCTACACCTTC | CASTPKPDGYTF
TRBJ2-1 | - | - | TRBV27 | TGTGCCAGCAGCGTCGTACAGAACAATGAGCAGTTCTTC | CASSVVQNNEQFF
TRBJ1-2 | - | few | TRBV6-6 | TGTGCCAGCAGTTACCGCGGTGAAGGGAGCTATGGCTACACCTTC | CASSYRGEGSYGYTF
TRBJ1-2 | - | - | TRBV25-1 | TGTGCCAGCAGTGAATCTTATAGCTACACCTTC | CASSESYSYTF
TRBJ2-7 | - | - | TRBV19 | TGTGCCAGTAGTCCCCAGACAGGTAGAAACTTGGAGCAGTACTTC | CASSPQTGRNLEQYF